Each of the 30 T cell receptor beta chains below was sequenced from the same sample in a study of T cell repertoires in cytomegalovirus infection. No antigen has been identified for these receptors. TCRdb independently ran MiXCR on the reads; one entry per CDR3 protein. The repertoire has 600,000 to 700,000 distinct CDR3 sequences, around a third of them found once; the top ten carry 15% to 20%. The sequencing here drew on cultured PBMCs, taken from culture after CMV antigen stimulation. The receptor set was obtained from a human donor in good health (CMV status not recorded). Some clones in this sample may be carry-over from other donors' samples.

This rearrangement joins TRBV7-9 to TRBJ2-5, with D possibly being TRBD1 (6 bases). Trimming shortened V by 0 bases and J by 4 bases, and 9 bases separated the two germline ends. Germline assignment: CDR1 SEHNR and CDR2 FQNEAQ (reference sequence). This CDR3 spans 14 amino acids. The CDR3 here is CASSLARGRETQYF. The CDR3 DNA reads as TGTGCCAGCAGCTTAGCTAGGGGGAGAGAGACCCAGTACTTC.

In its sample, this clonotype was seen many times. This chain joins TRBV7-2 and TRBJ1-1, with a weak D call TRBD1 (6 bases). CDR3 length: 13 residues. The V end lost 4 bases, the J end lost 0 bases, and 6 bases lay between the germline ends. Germline CDR1 is SGHTA and CDR2 is FQGNSA. The CDR3 region has the DNA TGTGCCAGCAGCTGGGGGCTGAACACTGAAGCTTTCTTT. It codes for CASSWGLNTEAFF.

Points on this clonotype: Since no conserved phenylalanine or tryptophan closes the CDR3, a read error is the likely cause. CDR3 bases: TGCAGTAGGCACTCAGCGGCACATCCTCCGGGTACGCAGTATGTT. Translating gives CSRHSAAHPPGTQYV. The rearrangement joins TRBV20-1 to TRBJ2-3; a weak D match, TRBD2 (5 bases). V was clipped by 8 bases and J by 8 bases, with 26 bases between them. The CDR3 has 15 residues. The germline CDR1 and CDR2 sequences are DFQATT and SNEGSKA (reference sequence).

The chain employs TRBV6-2 or TRBV6-3 and TRBJ1-1, with 9 bases matching TRBD1. Per the germline V gene, CDR1 is MNHEY and CDR2 is SVGEGT. The CDR3 runs 12 residues. Trimming cost V 5 bases and J 5 bases; bases outside gene matches: 0. The CDR3 coding sequence is TGTGCCAGCAGTGGACAGGGGACTGAAGCTTTCTTT. Residues: CASSGQGTEAFF.

This clonotype was seen more than once but under ten times. V usage is TRBV12-3 or TRBV12-4 and J usage is TRBJ2-5; 9 bases are shared with TRBD2. V lost 6 bases and J lost 5; bases outside the gene matches: 4. The length of the CDR3 is 13 residues. The CDR3 DNA follows: TGTGCCAGCAGCTATAGCGGGAGTGAGACCCAGTACTTC. Protein sequence: CASSYSGSETQYF.

This clonotype was observed a handful of times. This chain joins TRBV12-5 and TRBJ2-1; no definite D call. V lost 5 bases and J 5 bases, leaving 4 bases between the germline ends. This CDR3 has 11 amino acids. CDR1 and CDR2 (germline): LGHNT, FRNRAP. In DNA, the CDR3 is TGTGCTAGTGGTATCAACAATGAGCAGTTCTTC. Translated, it gives CASGINNEQFF.

The chain links TRBV19 to TRBJ1-2; 9 bases map to TRBD1. The CDR3 loop spans 15 amino acids. With 2 bases clipped from V and 8 bases from J, the junction kept 9 bases outside the gene matches. CDR1 is LNHDA, CDR2 SQIVND, per germline (reference sequence). The CDR3 sequence: CASSIRDRGIRGYTF. As DNA, the CDR3 is TGTGCCAGTAGTATAAGAGACAGGGGGATCCGCGGCTACACCTTC.

This clonotype has just a few counts. This chain connects TRBV6-2 or TRBV6-3 to TRBJ2-3; maybe TRBD2 (5 bases). V lost 0 bases and J 7 bases, leaving 14 bases between the germline ends. The germline gives CDR1 MNHEY, CDR2 SVGEGT. There are 15 residues in the CDR3. Written as DNA, the CDR3 is TGTGCCAGCAGTTACTCGCGGGCCCGAGGGAATACGCAGTATTTT. This translates into CASSYSRARGNTQYF.

This clonotype has a handful of counts. J is TRBJ2-5 and V is TRBV6-2 or TRBV6-3; 13 bases are shared with TRBD2. This CDR3 contains 16 residues. The junction had 8 bases not matched to a gene; V was cut back by 8 bases and J by 2 bases. The germline V gene encodes CDR1 MNHEY and CDR2 SVGEGT. As DNA, the CDR3 is TGTGCCAGCGGGGGACTAGCGGGACGATCACAAGAGACCCAGTACTTC. Its translation: CASGGLAGRSQETQYF.

The chain links TRBV5-6 to TRBJ1-2, with D possibly matching TRBD1 (5 bases). CDR1 is SGHDT and CDR2 is YYEEEE in the germline V gene. V lost 3 bases to trimming and J lost 3 bases, with 18 bases between them. The CDR3 loop spans 16 amino acids. For the CDR3, the DNA is TGTGCCAGCAGCTACCTCGAGAGACAGCGGGACTATGGCTACACCTTC. This gives the protein CASSYLERQRDYGYTF.

This clonotype appeared a few times. The chain links TRBV12-3 or TRBV12-4 to TRBJ2-3; 8 nucleotides agree with TRBD2. There are 15 residues in the CDR3. V lost 11 bases to trimming and J lost 4 bases; unmatched junction nucleotides: 14. The DNA for the CDR3 is TGTGCCGGCCAAGACAGCGGGAGTGGGGCAGATACGCAGTATTTT. Amino acid sequence: CAGQDSGSGADTQYF.

The CDR3 loop is CASSVLAGAADEQFF. The CDR3 DNA sequence: TGTGCCAGCAGCGTACTAGCGGGAGCTGCAGATGAGCAGTTCTTC. V and J are TRBV11-2 and TRBJ2-1, with 11 bases that match TRBD2. The CDR3 is made up of 15 amino acids. J lost 8 bases, V lost 5 bases, and 8 bases had no gene match. The germline V gene encodes CDR1 SGHAT and CDR2 FQNNGV.

This sequence joins TRBV25-1 and TRBJ2-7, with TRBD1 matching 8 bases. V trimming: 3 bases; J trimming: 4 bases; junction bases outside the gene matches: 11. Looked up from germline, CDR1 is MGHDK and CDR2 is SYGVNS. CDR3 length: 16 residues. In nucleotides, the CDR3 is TGTGCCAGCAGTGACCTGGACAGGGTAAGGGGTTACGAGCAGTACTTC. Its translation is CASSDLDRVRGYEQYF.

This clonotype has more than one count but fewer than ten. The chain carries TRBV7-9 and TRBJ1-4; 8 positions agree with TRBD1. The CDR3 sequence is 15 residues long. V lost 5 bases to trimming and J lost 8 bases; unmatched junction nucleotides: 10. Germline CDR1 is SEHNR and CDR2 is FQNEAQ (reference sequence). As DNA, the CDR3 is TGTGCCAGCAGCACCCTGGACAGGGAGGAAGAAAAACTGTTTTTT. Protein product: CASSTLDREEEKLFF. Filled out from reference TRBV7-9 and TRBJ1-4, the complete variable domain reads DTGVSQNPRHKITKRGQNVTFRCDPISEHNRLYWYRQTLGQGPEFLTYFQNEAQLEKSRLLSDRFSAERPKGSFSTLEIQRTEQGDSAMYLCASSTLDREEEKLFFGSGTQLSVL.

The chain employs TRBV12-3 or TRBV12-4 and TRBJ2-5, with TRBD2 matching over 7 bases. The J segment lost 0 bases and the V segment lost 5 bases, leaving 6 bases of the junction unmatched. CDR3 length: 15 amino acids. CDR3 nucleotide sequence: TGTGCCAGCAGTCTCGGGGGGAAATACCAAGAGACCCAGTACTTC. It yields the protein CASSLGGKYQETQYF.

In this sample, this clonotype turned up a few times. V usage is TRBV7-6 and J usage is TRBJ2-3; D is possibly TRBD1 or TRBD2 (5 bases each). Germline V gene lookup returns CDR1 SGHVS and CDR2 FNYEAQ. Deletions cut 5 bases from V and 6 bases from J, with 21 bases between. The CDR3 has 16 amino acids. CDR3 loop: CASSPNRGDGPDTQYF. Written as DNA, the CDR3 is TGTGCCAGCAGCCCAAATCGGGGCGACGGGCCGGATACGCAGTATTTT.

This clonotype was observed a handful of times. This chain connects TRBV5-1 to TRBJ1-1; D not resolved. Germline CDR1 is SGHRS and CDR2 is YFSETQ. This CDR3 comprises 14 residues. V was trimmed by 4 bases and J by 1 base, leaving 11 bases between them. In nucleotides, the CDR3 is TGCGCCAGCAGCATAAAAAGACAGAACACTGAAGCTTTCTTT. The encoded protein is CASSIKRQNTEAFF.

The CDR3 region is CATISVLGTEAFF. In nucleotides, the CDR3 is TGTGCCACCATCTCAGTGCTGGGCACTGAAGCTTTCTTT. This chain links TRBV27 with TRBJ1-1; D is unresolved. The CDR3 is 13 amino acids. Trimming removed 10 bases from V and 4 bases from J, with 16 bases in between. CDR1 is MNHEY and CDR2 is SMNVEV in the germline V gene (reference sequence).

CDR3 nucleotide sequence: TGCAGTGCTAGAGGTGCAGCGAGGGACACCATATATTTT. It yields the protein CSARGAARDTIYF. The chain has TRBV20-1 and TRBJ1-3; no clear D gene. Germline assignment: CDR1 DFQATT and CDR2 SNEGSKA (reference sequence). The length of the CDR3 is 13 residues. V lost 1 base to trimming and J lost 8 bases, with 12 bases between them.

The chain combines TRBV5-6 with TRBJ2-5, with D possibly TRBD1 on 5 matching bases. Germline CDR1 reads SGHDT; CDR2 reads YYEEEE. The germline V and J ends were trimmed by 0 bases and 4 bases, with 13 bases remaining between them. The CDR3 is made up of 15 amino acids. Here the CDR3 DNA reads TGTGCCAGCAGCTTGGACTCTACAGGAGTAGAGACCCAGTACTTC. Its protein is CASSLDSTGVETQYF.

The chain is built from TRBV29-1 and TRBJ2-1; D is tentatively TRBD1 or TRBD2 (5 bases each). Germline values: CDR1 SQVTM, CDR2 ANQGSEA. The CDR3 contains 14 residues. V dropped 8 bases and J dropped 0 bases, with 14 bases sitting between them. This chain's CDR3 is CSLTPGSSYNEQFF. In DNA form, the CDR3 reads TGCAGCCTCACCCCAGGGAGCTCCTACAATGAGCAGTTCTTC.

This chain joins TRBV10-3 and TRBJ2-5; D not resolved. This CDR3 region has 11 residues. V gave up 8 bases and J gave up 5 bases, with 9 bases separating them. CDR1 and CDR2 (germline): ENHRY, SYGVKD. The CDR3 bases are TGTGCCATCGGGCCAGCGGAGACCCAGTACTTC. Its protein is CAIGPAETQYF.

This clonotype showed up just a few times. This chain links TRBV7-6 with TRBJ2-5; a weak D match, TRBD2 (5 bases). The V gene's germline CDR1 is SGHVS and CDR2 FNYEAQ. CDR3 length: 13 residues. Trimming left V 2 bases short and J 5 bases short, with 9 bases between. CDR3 sequence: CASSLQPGETQYF. CDR3 DNA: TGTGCCAGCAGCTTACAGCCGGGGGAGACCCAGTACTTC.

This chain links TRBV25-1 with TRBJ2-1; 10 nucleotides line up with TRBD2. V shed 4 bases and J 3 bases; nucleotides not matched to a gene: 3. The CDR3 covers 15 residues. Germline CDR1 MGHDK, CDR2 SYGVNS. In DNA, the CDR3 is TGTGCCAGCAGTGGGGGACTAGCGATCTACAATGAGCAGTTCTTC. Encoded protein: CASSGGLAIYNEQFF.

This clonotype was recorded a few times. The gene calls are TRBV6-2 or TRBV6-3 and TRBJ2-7; TRBD1 matches 7 bases. CDR1 and CDR2 from the germline V gene are MNHEY and SVGEGT. This CDR3 has 16 residues. Trimming took 7 bases from V and 0 from J; bases not matched to a gene: 12. As DNA, the CDR3 is TGTGCCAGCACCTATAATCCCCGGGACAGCTCCTACGAGCAGTACTTC. Translated, it gives CASTYNPRDSSYEQYF.

This clonotype was recorded many times. J is TRBJ1-5 and V is TRBV19; no reliable D call. CDR1 is LNHDA, CDR2 SQIVND, per germline (reference sequence). V shed 3 bases and J shed 5 bases, with 11 bases lying between them. This CDR3 contains 14 residues. CDR3 coding DNA: TGTGCCAGTAGTATGAGGGCCATTTATCAGCCCCAGCATTTT. Residues: CASSMRAIYQPQHF.

The chain has TRBV18 and TRBJ2-2; D possibly corresponds to TRBD2 (7 bases). CDR3 length: 15 amino acids. Germline values: CDR1 KGHSH, CDR2 LQKENI. Trimming shortened V by 0 bases and J by 6 bases, and 11 bases separated the two germline ends. The DNA of the CDR3 is TGTGCCAGCTCACCACCGTCGGGGGGCTCCGGGGAGCTGTTTTTT. As protein: CASSPPSGGSGELFF.

This clonotype showed up just once. This CDR3 is CASGLVFWGQGTNEQFF. The CDR3 DNA reads TGTGCTAGTGGTTTGGTGTTTTGGGGACAGGGGACGAATGAGCAGTTCTTC. This sequence joins TRBV12-5 and TRBJ2-1; 10 bases line up with TRBD1. The CDR3 is 17 residues long. CDR1 LGHNT and CDR2 FRNRAP come from the germline V gene. With 0 bases clipped from V and 7 bases from J, the junction kept 9 bases outside the gene matches.

The J gene is TRBJ1-4, the V gene TRBV2; D not certain. The V end lost 5 bases, the J end lost 8 bases, and 18 bases lay between the germline ends. Germline V gene lookup returns CDR1 SNHLY and CDR2 FYNNEI. The length of the CDR3 is 15 residues. The CDR3 DNA reads as TGTGCCAGCAGTTACCGACCGTCGTTTCGGGAAAAACTGTTTTTT. Translation: CASSYRPSFREKLFF.

This clonotype appeared a few times. The CDR3 DNA reads as TGTGCCAGCAGCCCTCAATGGGAGCAGTTCTTC. Its protein product is CASSPQWEQFF. The rearrangement uses TRBV7-2 and TRBJ2-1; D not resolved. V dropped 5 bases and J dropped 10 bases, with 9 bases sitting between them. The CDR3 extends over 11 amino acids. Looked up from germline, CDR1 is SGHTA and CDR2 is FQGNSA.